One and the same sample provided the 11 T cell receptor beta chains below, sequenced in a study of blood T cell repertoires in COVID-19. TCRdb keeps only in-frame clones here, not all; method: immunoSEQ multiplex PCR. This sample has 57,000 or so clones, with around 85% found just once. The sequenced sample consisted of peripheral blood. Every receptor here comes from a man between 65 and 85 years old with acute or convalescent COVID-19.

DNA of the CDR3: TGTGCCAGCAGCAAATCCGGCAGGGGGCTCGGCGGCTACACCTTC. Protein product: CASSKSGRGLGGYTF. The chain combines TRBV21-1 with TRBJ1-2; the table's D gene call, TRBD1, was not cross checked with the DNA. TRBV21-1 is designated a pseudogene. The CDR3 loop spans 15 amino acids.

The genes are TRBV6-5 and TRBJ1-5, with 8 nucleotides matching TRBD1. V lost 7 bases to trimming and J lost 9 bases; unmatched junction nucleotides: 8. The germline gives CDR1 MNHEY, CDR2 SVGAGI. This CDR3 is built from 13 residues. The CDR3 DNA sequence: TGTGCCAGCATCGACAGGGGAGGGTCGCCCCAGCATTTT. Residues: CASIDRGGSPQHF.

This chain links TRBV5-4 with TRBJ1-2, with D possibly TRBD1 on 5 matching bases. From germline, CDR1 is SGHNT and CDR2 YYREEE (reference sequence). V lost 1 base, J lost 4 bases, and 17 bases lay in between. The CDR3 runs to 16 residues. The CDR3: CASSLRGGESFYGYTF. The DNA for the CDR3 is TGTGCCAGCAGCTTGAGGGGTGGAGAAAGCTTCTATGGCTACACCTTC.

CDR3 protein: CASSISRAGGYSNQPQHF. The DNA of the CDR3 is TGTGCCAGTAGTATAAGTCGGGCAGGGGGGTATAGCAATCAGCCCCAGCATTTT. The V gene is TRBV19, the J gene TRBJ1-5; TRBD1 matches at 7 bases. Germline V gene lookup returns CDR1 LNHDA and CDR2 SQIVND (reference sequence). The CDR3 runs to 18 residues. V trimming: 2 bases; J trimming: 0 bases; junction bases outside the gene matches: 10.

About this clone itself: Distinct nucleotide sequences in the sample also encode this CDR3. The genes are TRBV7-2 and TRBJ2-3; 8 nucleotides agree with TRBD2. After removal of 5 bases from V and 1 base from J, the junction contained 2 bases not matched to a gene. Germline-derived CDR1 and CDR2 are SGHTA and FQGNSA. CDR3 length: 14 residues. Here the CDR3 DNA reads TGTGCCAGCAGCCTTAGCGGGGGCACAGATACGCAGTATTTT. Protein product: CASSLSGGTDTQYF.

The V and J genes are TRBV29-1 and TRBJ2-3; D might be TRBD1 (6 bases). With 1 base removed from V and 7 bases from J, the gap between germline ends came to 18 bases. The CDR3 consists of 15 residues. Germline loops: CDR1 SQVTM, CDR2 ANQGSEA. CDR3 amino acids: CSVEGQGTGLHTQYF. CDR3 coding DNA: TGCAGCGTTGAAGGGCAAGGAACAGGGTTACATACGCAGTATTTT.

Here the CDR3 DNA reads TGTGCCAGCAGCTTGGCCGTGTCGAACACCGGGGAGCTGTTTTTT. This encodes CASSLAVSNTGELFF. The chain has TRBV5-4 and TRBJ2-2; D call uncertain. V lost 0 bases to trimming and J lost 0 bases, with 6 bases between them. CDR3 size: 15 residues. The germline V gene has CDR1 SGHNT and CDR2 YYREEE (reference sequence). The whole variable domain, remainder taken from reference TRBV5-4 and TRBJ2-2, is ETGVTQSPTHLIKTRGQQVTLRCSSQSGHNTVSWYQQALGQGPQFIFQYYREEENGRGNFPPRFSGLQFPNYSSELNVNALELDDSALYLCASSLAVSNTGELFFGEGSRLTVL.

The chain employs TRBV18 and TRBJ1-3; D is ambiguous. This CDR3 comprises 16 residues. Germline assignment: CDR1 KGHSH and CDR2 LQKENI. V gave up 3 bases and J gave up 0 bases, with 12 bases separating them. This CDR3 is CASSPSTRPSGNTIYF. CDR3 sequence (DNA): TGTGCCAGCTCACCGTCCACCAGGCCCTCTGGAAACACCATATATTTT.

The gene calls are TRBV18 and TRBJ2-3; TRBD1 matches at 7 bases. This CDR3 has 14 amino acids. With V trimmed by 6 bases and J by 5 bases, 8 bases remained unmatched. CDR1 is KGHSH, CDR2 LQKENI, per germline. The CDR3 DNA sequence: TGTGCCAGCTCCCTAACGACAGGGATAGATACGCAGTATTTT. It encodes CASSLTTGIDTQYF.

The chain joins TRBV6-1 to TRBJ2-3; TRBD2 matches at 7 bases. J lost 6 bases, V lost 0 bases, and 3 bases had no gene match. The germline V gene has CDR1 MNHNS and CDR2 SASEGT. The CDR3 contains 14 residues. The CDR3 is CASSEAGGLDTQYF. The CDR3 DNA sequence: TGTGCCAGCAGTGAAGCGGGAGGGTTGGATACGCAGTATTTT.

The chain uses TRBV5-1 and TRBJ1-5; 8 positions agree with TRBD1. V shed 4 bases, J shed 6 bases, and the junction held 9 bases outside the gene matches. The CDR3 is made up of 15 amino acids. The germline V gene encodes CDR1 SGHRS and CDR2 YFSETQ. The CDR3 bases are TGCGCCAGCAGCATCGACAGGGGCCCAGGTCAGCCCCAGCATTTT. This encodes CASSIDRGPGQPQHF.